These 31 T cell receptor beta chains came from one sample sequenced in a study of early stage breast cancer tumors. Here immunoSEQ multiplex PCR was the method, and the copy in TCRdb shows in-frame clones only, minus some. This table holds approximately 10,000 clones, about two thirds found once. The sample consisted of breast tumor tissue. The receptors come from a middle-aged person with breast cancer.

This chain links TRBV11-3 with TRBJ2-3; D gene uncertain. CDR1 and CDR2 (germline): SGHNT, YENEEA. Trimming removed 3 bases at V and 6 bases at J, with 10 bases between. The CDR3 loop spans 13 amino acids. The CDR3 loop reads CASSLPSLDTQYF. The CDR3 DNA sequence: TGTGCCAGCAGCTTGCCGTCTCTGGATACGCAGTATTTT. The entire variable domain, with the rest obtained from reference TRBV11-3 and TRBJ2-3, is as follows: EAGVVQSPRYKIIEKKQPVAFWCNPISGHNTLYWYLQNLGQGPELLIRYENEEAVDDSQLPKDRFSAERLKGVDSTLKIQPAELGDSAVYLCASSLPSLDTQYFGPGTRLTVL.

In this sample, this clone turned up once. V is TRBV10-2 and J is TRBJ1-5; no clear D. Trimming took 6 bases from V and 3 from J, leaving 12 bases between them. Germline lookup yields CDR1 WSHSY and CDR2 SAAADI. The CDR3 sequence is 14 residues long. The CDR3 loop is CASSDVNFNQPQHF. DNA for the CDR3: TGCGCCAGCAGCGACGTCAACTTCAATCAGCCCCAGCATTTT.

The J gene is TRBJ1-2, the V gene TRBV18; 11 bases line up with TRBD1. The germline CDR1 and CDR2 sequences are KGHSH and LQKENI. The J segment lost 8 bases and the V segment lost 1 base, leaving 6 bases of the junction unmatched. This CDR3 contains 15 residues. The CDR3 here is CASSPQGQGAWGYTF. The CDR3 DNA sequence: TGTGCCAGCTCACCACAAGGACAGGGGGCTTGGGGCTACACCTTC.

In its sample, this clone ranks as medium-sized. The genes are TRBV2 and TRBJ2-5; possibly TRBD1 or TRBD2 for D (5 bases each). Trimming left V 1 base short and J 3 bases short, with 21 bases between. The germline gives CDR1 SNHLY, CDR2 FYNNEI. The CDR3 runs 18 residues. The CDR3 coding sequence is TGTGCCAGCAGTGAAGGAGGGATGGTGGGGCTAGTAAAAGAGACCCAGTACTTC. It codes for CASSEGGMVGLVKETQYF.

This sequence joins TRBV5-4 and TRBJ2-7, with 13 bases aligning to TRBD2. The CDR3 spans 17 residues. The junction had 11 bases not matched to a gene; V was cut back by 5 bases and J by 3 bases. Germline V CDR1 and CDR2: SGHNT, YYREEE (reference sequence). In DNA, the CDR3 is TGTGCCAGCAGATCCGGGACTAGCGGGACCCAACGCTACGAGCAGTACTTC. Residues: CASRSGTSGTQRYEQYF.

V is TRBV19 and J is TRBJ1-2; TRBD1 aligns across 11 bases. The length of the CDR3 is 15 residues. Germline CDR1 reads LNHDA; CDR2 reads SQIVND (reference sequence). Unmatched junction bases numbered 6, after V lost 5 bases and J lost 4 bases. CDR3 loop: CASSAPGQGVYGYTF. The CDR3, as DNA: TGTGCCAGTAGTGCACCGGGACAGGGGGTCTATGGCTACACCTTC.

The chain recombines TRBV4-1 with TRBJ2-3; 7 bases align to TRBD1. Germline-derived CDR1 and CDR2 are MGHRA and YSYEKL. The V gene end was trimmed by 4 bases and the J gene end by 1 base; junction bases not matched to a gene: 5. The CDR3 contains 15 residues. CDR3: CASSLGQAGTDTQYF. The CDR3 region has the DNA TGCGCCAGCAGCCTTGGACAGGCAGGCACAGATACGCAGTATTTT.

This clone was recorded only once. The rearrangement uses TRBV30 and TRBJ2-1; 7 nucleotides match TRBD2. CDR3 length equals 14 residues. The V and J ends lost 2 bases and 3 bases, in that order; junction bases with no gene match: 4. Germline V gene lookup returns CDR1 GTSNPN and CDR2 SVGIG (reference sequence). CDR3 nucleotides: TGTGCCTGGAGTTCCGGACTAGACTACAATGAGCAGTTCTTC. Its protein product is CAWSSGLDYNEQFF.

CDR3 residues: CASSLSFTDTQYF. CDR3 sequence (DNA): TGTGCCAGCAGTTTATCTTTCACAGATACGCAGTATTTT. V is TRBV27 and J is TRBJ2-3; unclear D gene. V was trimmed by 0 bases and J by 2 bases, leaving 3 bases between them. CDR3 length equals 13 residues. Germline values: CDR1 MNHEY, CDR2 SMNVEV (reference sequence).

This chain joins TRBV5-1 and TRBJ2-7, with a weak D call TRBD1 (5 bases). The V gene lost 2 bases and the J gene lost 5 bases, with 17 bases spanning the gap. Germline CDR1 reads SGHRS; CDR2 reads YFSETQ. The CDR3 consists of 15 residues. The CDR3 protein is CASSFWGAGRDEQYF. CDR3 DNA: TGCGCCAGCAGCTTTTGGGGCGCCGGTCGTGACGAGCAGTACTTC.

This clone has just a few counts. The CDR3 DNA reads TGTGCCAGCAGCAGACAGCGGGAGGGCCTATCGGGTTACGAGCAGTACTTC. Its protein product is CASSRQREGLSGYEQYF. The chain is built from TRBV7-9 and TRBJ2-7; 10 bases agree with TRBD2. The CDR3 sequence is 17 residues long. Germline CDR1 and CDR2: SEHNR and FQNEAQ (reference sequence). Trimming at V came to 5 bases and at J to 4 bases, leaving 14 bases not matched to a gene.

The V and J genes are TRBV5-1 and TRBJ2-6, with D hard to call. CDR3 length equals 13 residues. Germline CDR1 and CDR2: SGHRS and YFSETQ. V gave up 4 bases and J gave up 1 base, with 3 bases separating them. The CDR3 here is CASSTSGANVLTF. CDR3 in DNA: TGCGCCAGCAGCACGTCTGGGGCCAACGTCCTGACTTTC.

Only a few counts were recorded for this clone. CDR3 in amino acids: CSAGVKGHPYGYTF. The CDR3 region has the DNA TGCAGCGCTGGGGTCAAAGGACACCCCTATGGCTACACCTTC. The chain carries TRBV29-1 and TRBJ1-2; TRBD1 is a possible D gene (5 bases). V gave up 7 bases and J gave up 4 bases, with 19 bases separating them. Germline V gives CDR1 SQVTM, CDR2 ANQGSEA. This CDR3 is 14 amino acids long.

The rearrangement links TRBV18 to TRBJ1-1; D is undetermined. V was trimmed by 1 base and J by 1 base, leaving 7 bases between them. Germline V gene data show CDR1 as KGHSH and CDR2 as LQKENI. CDR3 size: 14 residues. CDR3 in DNA: TGTGCCAGCTCACCACAGGGAACGAACACTGAAGCTTTCTTT. It translates to CASSPQGTNTEAFF.

The J gene is TRBJ2-5, the V gene TRBV10-2; D gene uncertain. V dropped 4 bases and J dropped 5 bases, with 8 bases sitting between them. Germline-derived CDR1 and CDR2 are WSHSY and SAAADI. CDR3 size: 12 residues. The CDR3: CASSGVAETQYF. The CDR3 DNA follows: TGCGCCAGCAGTGGGGTGGCCGAGACCCAGTACTTC.

This clone was recorded once. The chain uses TRBV4-1 and TRBJ2-6; D might be TRBD1 (5 bases). The V gene lost 1 base and the J gene lost 6 bases, with 16 bases spanning the gap. This CDR3 contains 17 residues. Germline CDR1 MGHRA, CDR2 YSYEKL. DNA for the CDR3: TGCGCCAGCAGCCAAGTCCGAGACAGTCAGGTGGCCAACGTCCTGACTTTC. As protein: CASSQVRDSQVANVLTF.

The chain links TRBV6-1 to TRBJ1-1, with D unresolved. Trimming removed 4 bases at V and 2 bases at J, with 11 bases between. CDR3 size: 14 residues. Germline V gene lookup returns CDR1 MNHNS and CDR2 SASEGT. The chain's CDR3 is CASSAWQTNTEAFF. In DNA, the CDR3 is TGTGCCAGCAGTGCTTGGCAAACTAACACTGAAGCTTTCTTT.

V is TRBV9 and J is TRBJ2-1; D remains ambiguous. The V and J ends lost 4 bases and 7 bases respectively, with 6 bases between them. The CDR3 sequence is 11 residues long. CDR1 is SGDLS and CDR2 is YYNGEE in the germline V gene. DNA for the CDR3: TGTGCCAGCAGCCGCCGAAATGAGCAGTTCTTC. This translates into CASSRRNEQFF.

The chain has TRBV2 and TRBJ2-7; TRBD2 agrees at 14 bases. V shed 0 bases and J 9 bases; nucleotides not matched to a gene: 4. Germline loops: CDR1 SNHLY, CDR2 FYNNEI. The length of the CDR3 is 15 residues. In nucleotides, the CDR3 is TGTGCCAGCAGTGAAGCGACTAGCGGGAGGGCCGGGCAGTACTTC. It yields the protein CASSEATSGRAGQYF.

The chain is built from TRBV7-8 and TRBJ2-6; D ambiguous. Germline CDR1 is SGHVS and CDR2 is FQNEAQ. V lost 5 bases and J lost 0, with 8 bases in between. CDR3 size: 15 residues. CDR3 protein: CASSPAASGANVLTF. CDR3 in DNA: TGTGCCAGCAGCCCGGCAGCCTCTGGGGCCAACGTCCTGACTTTC.

The chain couples TRBV11-2 to TRBJ2-1; D is uncertain. The CDR3 is 12 residues long. Between the trimmed V and J ends, which lost 0 bases and 7 bases, there was a span of 4 bases. Germline CDR1 reads SGHAT; CDR2 reads FQNNGV. The CDR3 sequence is CASSLDRNEQFF. DNA of the CDR3: TGTGCCAGCAGCTTAGATAGGAATGAGCAGTTCTTC.

The chain links TRBV5-1 to TRBJ2-2; D gene uncertain. V lost 6 bases to trimming and J lost 8 bases, with 14 bases between them. CDR3 size: 13 residues. CDR1 SGHRS and CDR2 YFSETQ come from the germline V gene. The CDR3 sequence is CASTSSPEGELFF. DNA of the CDR3: TGCGCCAGCACGAGCAGTCCGGAGGGGGAGCTGTTTTTT.

V and J are TRBV7-2 and TRBJ2-5, with 9 positions matching TRBD1. This CDR3 comprises 14 residues. The V gene end was trimmed by 7 bases and the J gene end by 4 bases; junction bases not matched to a gene: 7. Germline V gene lookup returns CDR1 SGHTA and CDR2 FQGNSA. The CDR3 DNA reads TGTGCCAGCACCCGGGACAGGGTGGTAGAGACCCAGTACTTC. Amino acid sequence: CASTRDRVVETQYF.

Remarks on this clone: This CDR3 is also generated by other DNA sequences in the sample. The chain recombines TRBV7-8 with TRBJ2-1; 11 bases map to TRBD2. J lost 4 bases, V lost 3 bases, and 2 bases had no gene match. Per germline, CDR1 SGHVS and CDR2 FQNEAQ. The CDR3 covers 15 residues. The CDR3, as DNA: TGTGCCAGCAGCTTCGGGACTAGCGGATACAATGAGCAGTTCTTC. This sequence encodes CASSFGTSGYNEQFF.

The chain recombines TRBV4-2 with TRBJ2-7; unclear D gene. This CDR3 spans 13 amino acids. The germline V and J ends were trimmed by 4 bases and 0 bases, with 7 bases remaining between them. Looked up from germline, CDR1 is LGHNA and CDR2 is YNFKEQ. The CDR3 DNA sequence: TGTGCCAGCAGCCTGGACGGCTCCTACGAGCAGTACTTC. This translates into CASSLDGSYEQYF.

The chain employs TRBV19 and TRBJ2-2, with 11 bases that match TRBD1. The length of the CDR3 is 13 residues. The J segment lost 7 bases and the V segment lost 9 bases, leaving 4 bases of the junction unmatched. The germline V gene has CDR1 LNHDA and CDR2 SQIVND (reference sequence). CDR3 DNA sequence: TGTGCCAGCCGGGACAGGGGGATCGGGGAGCTGTTTTTT. Protein sequence: CASRDRGIGELFF.

The gene calls are TRBV7-8 and TRBJ1-1; possible D gene TRBD1, 5 bases. Between the trimmed V and J ends, which lost 1 base and 3 bases, there was a span of 9 bases. This CDR3 has 14 amino acids. Germline CDR1 is SGHVS and CDR2 is FQNEAQ. The CDR3 sequence: CASSLGGWDTEAFF. CDR3 DNA sequence: TGTGCCAGCAGCTTAGGGGGCTGGGACACTGAAGCTTTCTTT.

This clone is categorized as large. The DNA of the CDR3 is TGTGCCAGCAGCCCCGCGACGGGGACTGGCTACACCTTC. Translation gives CASSPATGTGYTF. The chain links TRBV7-9 to TRBJ1-2; TRBD1 might be the D (5 bases). The CDR3 covers 13 residues. V was pared by 5 bases and J by 7 bases, with 14 bases between. Germline V gene lookup returns CDR1 SEHNR and CDR2 FQNEAQ (reference sequence). The full variable domain, completed using reference TRBV7-9 and TRBJ1-2, is DTGVSQNPRHKITKRGQNVTFRCDPISEHNRLYWYRQTLGQGPEFLTYFQNEAQLEKSRLLSDRFSAERPKGSFSTLEIQRTEQGDSAMYLCASSPATGTGYTFGSGTRLTVV.

This clone was counted between two and nine times. The chain employs TRBV9 and TRBJ2-3; 9 bases align to TRBD2. CDR1 SGDLS and CDR2 YYNGEE come from the germline V gene. Trimming at V came to 4 bases and at J to 4 bases, leaving 7 bases not matched to a gene. The CDR3 length is 15 residues. CDR3 region: CASSTGLAWSDTQYF. In nucleotides, the CDR3 is TGTGCCAGCAGCACAGGACTAGCGTGGTCAGATACGCAGTATTTT.

This chain links TRBV2 with TRBJ1-2; D is ambiguous. Germline assignment: CDR1 SNHLY and CDR2 FYNNEI. Trimming stripped 7 bases from V and 8 bases from J, with 14 bases between. This CDR3 spans 12 amino acids. In DNA, the CDR3 is TGTGCCAGCACCGGCAGCTCGGAGGGCTACACCTTC. Translated: CASTGSSEGYTF.

The rearrangement links TRBV5-5 to TRBJ2-2, with D possibly being TRBD1 or TRBD2 (5 bases each). The CDR3 loop spans 15 amino acids. Per germline, CDR1 SGHKS and CDR2 YYEKEE (reference sequence). Trimming stripped 1 base from V and 4 bases from J, with 11 bases between. In DNA, the CDR3 is TGTGCCAGCAGCTTGAGAGGGGACCTCACCGGGGAGCTGTTTTTT. Translation gives CASSLRGDLTGELFF.